A single sample gave rise to the 18 T cell receptor beta chains below, sequenced in a study of blood T cell repertoires in COVID-19. Measured with immunoSEQ multiplex PCR; TCRdb has only the in-frame clones, and not every one. The sample has roughly 300,000 clones, more than 75% seen once. The sequenced sample consisted of peripheral blood. The receptors derive from a woman aged 45-59 years with acute or convalescent COVID-19.

The chain recombines TRBV7-2 with TRBJ1-5; no clear D gene. Germline assignment: CDR1 SGHTA and CDR2 FQGNSA. The CDR3 is 13 amino acids. V was shortened by 0 bases and J by 7 bases, with 7 bases between the two germline ends. For the CDR3, the DNA is TGTGCCAGCAGCTTAGCGGGAGGGCAGCCCCAGCATTTT. The encoded protein is CASSLAGGQPQHF. Full variable domain (missing parts from reference TRBV7-2 and TRBJ1-5): GAGVSQSPSNKVTEKGKDVELRCDPISGHTALYWYRQSLGQGLEFLIYFQGNSAPDKSGLPSDRFSAERTGGSVSTLTIQRTQQEDSAVYLCASSLAGGQPQHFGDGTRLSIL.

The chain joins TRBV28 to TRBJ1-4; D unresolved. Deletions cut 4 bases from V and 3 bases from J, with 12 bases between. CDR1 is MDHEN, CDR2 SYDVKM, per germline. The CDR3 has 15 residues. In DNA form, the CDR3 reads TGTGCCAGCAGTTCTCTAGGCACGGCTAATGAAAAACTGTTTTTT. Residues: CASSSLGTANEKLFF.

This clone was seen a few times. The chain combines TRBV19 with TRBJ1-6, with a weak D call TRBD1 (5 bases). The CDR3 length is 16 residues. The V and J ends lost 4 bases and 5 bases respectively, with 15 bases between them. Germline CDR1 LNHDA, CDR2 SQIVND (reference sequence). CDR3: CASSNPPGLNNSPLHF. The CDR3 coding sequence is TGTGCCAGTAGTAATCCTCCGGGACTTAATAATTCACCCCTCCACTTT.

V is TRBV5-1 and J is TRBJ2-1, with TRBD1 matching over 7 bases. This CDR3 has 14 residues. The germline V gene encodes CDR1 SGHRS and CDR2 YFSETQ. The junction had 4 bases not matched to a gene; V was cut back by 4 bases and J by 3 bases. CDR3 amino acids: CASSHGQDYNEQFF. The CDR3 region has the DNA TGCGCCAGCAGCCACGGACAGGACTACAATGAGCAGTTCTTC.

This clone showed up just once. This sequence joins TRBV12-3 or TRBV12-4 and TRBJ1-4; no firm D call. Trimming pared 9 bases from V and 3 bases from J, leaving 8 bases between. The CDR3 contains 12 residues. The chain's CDR3 is CASSGANEKLFF. The CDR3 region has the DNA TGTGCCAGTAGCGGGGCTAATGAAAAACTGTTTTTT.

The chain links TRBV27 to TRBJ2-5; 10 positions agree with TRBD1. The CDR3 has 16 amino acids. CDR1 is MNHEY, CDR2 SMNVEV, per germline (reference sequence). Trimming at V came to 4 bases and at J to 5 bases, leaving 10 bases not matched to a gene. This CDR3 reads CASSSLKTGGAETQYF. In DNA, the CDR3 is TGTGCCAGCAGTTCGCTGAAGACAGGGGGCGCGGAGACCCAGTACTTC.

In its sample, this clone was seen once. The chain carries TRBV11-2 and TRBJ2-7; a possible D gene is TRBD2 (7 bases). Trimming took off 6 bases at V and 5 bases at J, with 20 bases between the two ends. The CDR3 consists of 15 residues. CDR1 is SGHAT, CDR2 FQNNGV, per germline. The CDR3 protein is CASRPTGGPSDEQYF. In nucleotides, the CDR3 is TGTGCCAGCAGACCTACCGGGGGGCCCTCGGACGAGCAGTACTTC.

This chain links TRBV5-4 with TRBJ2-3; 10 bases are a match to TRBD2. CDR1 and CDR2 (germline): SGHNT, YYREEE (reference sequence). This CDR3 region has 14 residues. Unmatched junction bases numbered 6, after V lost 7 bases and J lost 4 bases. The CDR3 reads CASGLAGAADTQYF. Here the CDR3 DNA reads TGTGCCAGCGGCCTAGCGGGAGCCGCAGATACGCAGTATTTT.

CDR3 sequence: CASSPGLAAYEQYF. The DNA of the CDR3 is TGTGCCAGCAGCCCGGGACTAGCGGCTTACGAGCAGTACTTC. The chain recombines TRBV7-2 with TRBJ2-7; 11 bases align to TRBD2. With 5 bases clipped from V and 4 bases from J, the junction kept 4 bases outside the gene matches. CDR1 is SGHTA and CDR2 is FQGNSA in the germline V gene. The CDR3 is 14 residues long.

The V gene is TRBV4-2, the J gene TRBJ2-7; TRBD2 might be the D (6 bases). With 1 base removed from V and 5 bases from J, the gap between germline ends came to 21 bases. Germline V gene data show CDR1 as LGHNA and CDR2 as YNFKEQ. The CDR3 is 17 amino acids. CDR3 residues: CASSQVSGLRELDEQYF. In DNA, the CDR3 is TGTGCCAGCAGCCAAGTATCTGGGCTACGGGAGTTAGACGAGCAGTACTTC.

This clone has only one observation. The junction shows a germline mismatch at one end, possibly a read error. V usage is TRBV18 and J usage is TRBJ2-1; TRBD2 aligns across 8 bases. The germline CDR1 and CDR2 sequences are KGHSH and LQKENI. CDR3 length: 11 residues. The CDR3 region has the DNA TGTGCCAGCTCCCGAGGACTAGCTACGGTCTTC. Translation: CASSRGLATVF.

This rearrangement joins TRBV5-4 to TRBJ1-2, with 9 bases aligning to TRBD1. The V segment lost 5 bases and the J segment 6 bases; nucleotides outside the gene matches: 2. This CDR3 is 12 amino acids long. Germline CDR1 reads SGHNT; CDR2 reads YYREEE (reference sequence). The CDR3 spells CASRTGGHGYTF. The CDR3, as DNA: TGTGCCAGCAGAACAGGGGGCCATGGCTACACCTTC.

V gene TRBV7-9 combines with J gene TRBJ2-1; 8 bases line up with TRBD2. The CDR3 length is 15 residues. Germline loops: CDR1 SEHNR, CDR2 FQNEAQ (reference sequence). V shed 5 bases, J shed 4 bases, and the junction held 7 bases outside the gene matches. This chain's CDR3 is CASSILADLYNEQFF. CDR3 nucleotide sequence: TGTGCCAGCAGCATACTAGCGGACCTTTACAATGAGCAGTTCTTC.

This clone appeared a single time. DNA of the CDR3: TGTGCCAGCAGTTTAAGAAGGACTAGCGGGTGGGACAATGAGCAGTTCTTC. Amino acid sequence: CASSLRRTSGWDNEQFF. The gene calls are TRBV28 and TRBJ2-1; 11 positions agree with TRBD2. The germline V gene encodes CDR1 MDHEN and CDR2 SYDVKM. V lost 2 bases to trimming and J lost 5 bases; unmatched junction nucleotides: 8. The CDR3 is made up of 17 amino acids.

The chain uses TRBV7-9 and TRBJ2-7; perhaps TRBD1 as D (5 bases). Germline CDR1 and CDR2: SEHNR and FQNEAQ (reference sequence). V was pared by 6 bases and J by 0 bases, with 12 bases between. The CDR3 consists of 14 residues. The CDR3 DNA reads as TGTGCCAGCAGTTTGGACATTAGCTCCTACGAGCAGTACTTC. Protein product: CASSLDISSYEQYF. The full variable domain, in which reference TRBV7-9 and TRBJ2-7 provide the parts outside the CDR3, is DTGVSQNPRHKITKRGQNVTFRCDPISEHNRLYWYRQTLGQGPEFLTYFQNEAQLEKSRLLSDRFSAERPKGSFSTLEIQRTEQGDSAMYLCASSLDISSYEQYFGPGTRLTVT.

The rearrangement uses TRBV11-2 and TRBJ2-7; 7 bases fit TRBD2. V lost 3 bases and J lost 2; bases outside the gene matches: 1. The CDR3 length is 13 residues. In germline, CDR1 is SGHAT, CDR2 FQNNGV. The CDR3 here is CASSFAGAYEQYF. CDR3 sequence (DNA): TGTGCCAGCAGCTTTGCGGGAGCCTACGAGCAGTACTTC.

This sequence joins TRBV14 and TRBJ2-1; D is perhaps TRBD1 (5 bases). Germline V gene data show CDR1 as SGHDN and CDR2 as FVKESK. The CDR3 is 15 amino acids. Trimming pared 3 bases from V and 6 bases from J, leaving 15 bases between. The CDR3 DNA follows: TGTGCCAGCAGCCAGAAGGGGTTTAAGTCCAATGAGCAGTTCTTC. It translates to CASSQKGFKSNEQFF.

The genes are TRBV6-2 or TRBV6-3 and TRBJ2-7, with 9 bases fitting TRBD2. CDR1 is MNHEY, CDR2 SVGEGT, per germline. The CDR3 is made up of 16 amino acids. J lost 3 bases, V lost 4 bases, and 10 bases had no gene match. The CDR3 is CASSFGTSRAVYEQYF. The CDR3 coding sequence is TGTGCCAGCAGTTTCGGGACTAGCCGCGCCGTCTACGAGCAGTACTTC.